This T cell receptor (beta chain) was retrieved from a study of Ad26.COV2.S vaccination and SARS-CoV-2 variants. Across the whole study: Ad26.COV2.S given intramuscularly, once or twice 56 days apart. Study-wide results and caveats: Breadth and depth estimates from TCRs may understate total T cell responses.

Details on this clone: Its target is not known.

Noted treatment: 15 to 20 received Ad26.COV2.S at low or high dose, single or two shots; a few received placebo; per-sample allocation not given. At day 63 after the first vaccine or placebo injection, samples were drawn. Donation came from an adult in Boston who was aged 18-55 years. Using immunoSEQ multiplex PCR, the repertoire was profiled, and TCRdb retains in-frame clones only, with some absent. The sample has 300,000 to 350,000 clones, around 89% seen once. Germline loops: CDR1 SGHRS, CDR2 YFSETQ. Trimming shortened V by 0 bases and J by 0 bases, and 9 bases separated the two germline ends. CDR3 size: 15 residues.

The chain joins TRBV5-1 to TRBJ1-1; weak D call: TRBD1 (6 bases). The source material was peripheral blood, sampled in a trial of Ad26.COV2.S vaccine versus placebo. This TCR came from a person aged 18-65 years who received the Ad26.COV2.S COVID-19 vaccine or a placebo. Here the CDR3 reads CASSLGRQVNTEAFF. In DNA form, the CDR3 reads TGCGCCAGCAGCTTGGGAAGACAGGTGAACACTGAAGCTTTCTTT.